These 3 T cell receptor beta chains originate from one sample sequenced in a study of control samples from healthy donors and cancer patients. Assay used: immunoSEQ multiplex PCR; TCRdb lists only in-frame clones, some missing. The table includes about 410,000 clones, over 75% detected once. Material: PBMCs. Receptor source: a man aged 35 to 55 with head and neck cancer.

The chain recombines TRBV28 with TRBJ1-3; D is ambiguous. Germline-derived CDR1 and CDR2 are MDHEN and SYDVKM. V was shortened by 5 bases and J by 0 bases, with 5 bases between the two germline ends. CDR3 size: 13 residues. In DNA, the CDR3 is TGTGCCAGCAGTCTGAACTCTGGAAACACCATATATTTT. This translates into CASSLNSGNTIYF.

The chain combines TRBV11-3 with TRBJ2-2; weak D call: TRBD2 (6 bases). Germline V gives CDR1 SGHNT, CDR2 YENEEA. Trimming cost V 0 bases and J 13 bases, with 21 bases left between them. The CDR3 runs 16 residues. CDR3 sequence: CASSLDTWDPVGGLFF. CDR3 sequence (DNA): TGTGCCAGCAGCTTAGATACCTGGGATCCTGTGGGAGGGCTGTTTTTT.

The chain joins TRBV25-1 to TRBJ1-2, with 9 bases lining up with TRBD1. The germline V gene encodes CDR1 MGHDK and CDR2 SYGVNS. The CDR3 is made up of 12 amino acids. V gave up 7 bases and J gave up 9 bases; unmatched junction bases: 6. CDR3 region: CASTPGTGSYTF. CDR3 bases: TGTGCCAGCACCCCGGGGACAGGGAGCTACACCTTC.